This section outlines one T cell receptor beta chain sequence together with its context. This record belongs to a study of T cell changes during pregnancy in multiple sclerosis. Germline V gene sequence: CDR1 WSHSY, CDR2 SAAADI. The CDR3 consists of 16 residues. Trimming removed 6 bases from V and 4 bases from J, with 19 bases in between. Only in-frame clones appear in the TCRdb table, and some are missing; sequencing was by immunoSEQ multiplex PCR. The sample includes about 38,000 clones, about 93% of them seen just once. The chain couples TRBV10-2 to TRBJ2-1; perhaps TRBD1 as D (5 bases). The clonotype comes from a female donor in good health, enrolled as a control in a pregnancy study. Material: CD4+ T cells from peripheral blood mononuclear cells, obtained after pregnancy. DNA of the CDR3: TGCGCCAGCAGCGGCAATTGGCAGGGTCTTTACAATGAGCAGTTCTTC. It yields the protein CASSGNWQGLYNEQFF.